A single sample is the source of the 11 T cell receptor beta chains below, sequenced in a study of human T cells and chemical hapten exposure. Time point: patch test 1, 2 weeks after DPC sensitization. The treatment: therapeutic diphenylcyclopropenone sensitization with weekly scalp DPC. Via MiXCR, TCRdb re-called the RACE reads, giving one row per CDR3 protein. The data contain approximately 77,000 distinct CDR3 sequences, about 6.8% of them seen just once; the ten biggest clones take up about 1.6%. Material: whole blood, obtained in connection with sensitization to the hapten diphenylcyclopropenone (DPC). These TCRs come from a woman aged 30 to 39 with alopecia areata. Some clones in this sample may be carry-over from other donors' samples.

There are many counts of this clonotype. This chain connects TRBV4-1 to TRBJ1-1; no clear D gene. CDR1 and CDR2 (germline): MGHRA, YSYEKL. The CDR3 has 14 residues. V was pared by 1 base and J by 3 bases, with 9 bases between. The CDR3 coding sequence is TGCGCCAGCAGCCAAGGGGCAGCTGACACTGAAGCTTTCTTT. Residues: CASSQGAADTEAFF.

CDR3 sequence reads: CASIPSEGEAFF. The CDR3 region has the DNA TGCGCCAGCATTCCCTCGGAGGGGGAAGCTTTCTTT. This sequence joins TRBV5-1 and TRBJ1-1; possible D gene TRBD1, 5 bases. CDR1 and CDR2 (germline): SGHRS, YFSETQ. CDR3 length equals 12 residues. Trimming cost V 6 bases and J 8 bases, with 14 bases left between them.

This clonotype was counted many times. The CDR3 region is CASSTRGYGNEKLFF. CDR3 nucleotide sequence: TGTGCCAGCAGTACACGGGGCTATGGGAATGAAAAACTGTTTTTT. The chain uses TRBV12-3 or TRBV12-4 and TRBJ1-4; D might be TRBD1 (5 bases). This CDR3 spans 15 amino acids. V was pared by 5 bases and J by 5 bases, with 15 bases between.

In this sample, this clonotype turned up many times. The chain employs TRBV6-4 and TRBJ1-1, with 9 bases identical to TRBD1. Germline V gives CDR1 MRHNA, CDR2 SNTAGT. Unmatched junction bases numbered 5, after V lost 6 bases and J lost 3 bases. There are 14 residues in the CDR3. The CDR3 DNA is TGTGCCAGCAGGGGACAGGGATGGGACACTGAAGCTTTCTTT. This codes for CASRGQGWDTEAFF.

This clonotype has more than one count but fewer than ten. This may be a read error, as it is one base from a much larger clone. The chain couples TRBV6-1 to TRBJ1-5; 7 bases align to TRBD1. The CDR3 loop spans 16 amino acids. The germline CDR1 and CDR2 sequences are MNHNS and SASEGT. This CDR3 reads CASSEAPTGNTQPQNF. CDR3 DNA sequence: TGTGCCAGCAGTGAAGCGCCGACAGGGAATACCCAGCCCCAGAATTTT.

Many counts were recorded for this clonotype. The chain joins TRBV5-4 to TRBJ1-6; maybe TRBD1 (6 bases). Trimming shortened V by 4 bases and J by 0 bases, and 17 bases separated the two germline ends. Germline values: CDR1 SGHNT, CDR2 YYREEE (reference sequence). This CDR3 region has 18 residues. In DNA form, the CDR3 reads TGTGCCAGCAGCGCGGGGGGGGCCCATAGCTCCTATAATTCACCCCTCCACTTT. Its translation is CASSAGGAHSSYNSPLHF.

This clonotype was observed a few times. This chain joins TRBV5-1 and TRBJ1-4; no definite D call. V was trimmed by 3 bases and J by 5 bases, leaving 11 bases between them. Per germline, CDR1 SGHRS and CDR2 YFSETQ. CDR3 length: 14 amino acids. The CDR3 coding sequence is TGCGCCAGCAGCTCTGATGGACGGAATGAAAAACTGTTTTTT. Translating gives CASSSDGRNEKLFF.

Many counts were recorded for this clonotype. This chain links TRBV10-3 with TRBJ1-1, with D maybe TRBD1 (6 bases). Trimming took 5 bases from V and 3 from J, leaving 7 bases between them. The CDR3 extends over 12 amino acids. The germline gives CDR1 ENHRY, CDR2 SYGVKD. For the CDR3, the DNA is TGTGCCATCAGTTGGACAGACACTGAAGCTTTCTTT. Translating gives CAISWTDTEAFF.

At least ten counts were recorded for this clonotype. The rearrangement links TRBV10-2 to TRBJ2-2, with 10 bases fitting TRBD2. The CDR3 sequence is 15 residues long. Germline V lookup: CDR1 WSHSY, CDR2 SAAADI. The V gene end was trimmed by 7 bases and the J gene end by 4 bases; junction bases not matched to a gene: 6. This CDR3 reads CASTPSGGLTGELFF. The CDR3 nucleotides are TGCGCCAGCACCCCTAGCGGGGGCCTCACCGGGGAGCTGTTTTTT.

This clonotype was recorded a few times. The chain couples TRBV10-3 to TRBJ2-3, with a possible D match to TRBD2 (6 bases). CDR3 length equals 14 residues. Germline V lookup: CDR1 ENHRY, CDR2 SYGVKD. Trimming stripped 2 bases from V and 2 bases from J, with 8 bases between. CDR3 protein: CAISELGLTDTQYF. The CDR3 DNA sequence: TGTGCCATCAGTGAGCTGGGACTCACAGATACGCAGTATTTT.

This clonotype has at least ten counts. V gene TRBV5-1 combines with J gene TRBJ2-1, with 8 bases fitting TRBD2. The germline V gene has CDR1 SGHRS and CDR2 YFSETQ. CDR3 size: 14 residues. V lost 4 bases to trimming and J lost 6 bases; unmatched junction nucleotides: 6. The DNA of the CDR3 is TGCGCCAGCAGCGCAAGGACTAGCCGCAATGAGCAGTTCTTC. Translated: CASSARTSRNEQFF.